This T cell receptor beta chain was retrieved from a study of blood T cell repertoires in COVID-19. Overall study context: The study drew acute and convalescent COVID-19 samples from the United States, Italy and Spain. T cells, B-cell-depleted T cells, or PBMCs provided the cDNA or gDNA that served as material.

This CDR3 has 15 amino acids. Trimming shortened V by 3 bases and J by 0 bases, and 8 bases separated the two germline ends. Looked up from germline, CDR1 is LGHDT and CDR2 is YNNKEL (reference sequence). Under the authors' procedure: Estimation of nucleated cell counts was performed using reference gene primer amplification. The repertoire was sequenced with immunoSEQ multiplex PCR; TCRdb's copy has only in-frame clones and lacks some. That table furnishes V, J and clone size, whereas the DNA furnished D and trimming. The sample contains under 300,000 clones, approximately 84% of which appear only once.

The chain couples TRBV3-1 (or the pseudogene TRBV3-2) to TRBJ1-4; no clear D gene. This receptor was taken from a man aged 50-59 years with acute or convalescent COVID-19. The specimen sequenced was peripheral blood. CDR3 sequence: CASSHRAATNEKLFF. CDR3 nucleotides: TGTGCCAGCAGCCACCGCGCGGCAACTAATGAAAAACTGTTTTTT.